The rows below give T cell receptor beta chains drawn from one sample of a study of graft-versus-host responses after intestinal transplantation. Profiling relied on immunoSEQ multiplex PCR, and the TCRdb table lists in-frame clones only, not all of them. The sample has approximately 11,000 clones; approximately 91% are singletons. The sample consisted of PBMCs, taken 105 days after intestinal transplantation. The receptors stem from a human patient who received an intestinal transplant, so some T cells may come from the graft donor. Each CDR3 is given with its conserved first and last residue. Fields, in order: CDR3 length, D gene, clone size, J gene, V gene, CDR3 DNA, CDR3 protein. D genes are given only for firm matches. Size values are once, few and many counts, or a class for expanded clones, and some rows have none.

11 . . TRBJ2-1 TRBV27 TGTGCCAGCCACTCTTACAATGAGCAGTTCTTC CASHSYNEQFF
14 . . TRBJ2-7 TRBV7-9 TGTGCCAGCAGCTTAGCGGACCGCTCCTACGAGCAGTACTTC CASSLADRSYEQYF
15 . . TRBJ1-3 TRBV6-1 TGTGCCAGCAGTGAATACCACGGCCTGAGAGACACCATATATTTT CASSEYHGLRDTIYF
15 . . TRBJ1-3 TRBV4-1 TGCGCCAGCAGCCAAGTGGTGCCAGGGGTTTTTACCATATATTTT CASSQVVPGVFTIYF
12 . . TRBJ2-5 TRBV6-6 TGTGCCAGCAGTTACGATTGGGAGACCCAGTACTTC CASSYDWETQYF
13 . . TRBJ2-4 TRBV25-1 TGTGCCAGCAGTGCCCCGGGTGGAAACATTCAGTACTTC CASSAPGGNIQYF
14 . once TRBJ2-5 TRBV4-1 TGCGCCAGCAGCCCCCGTGGGCGATTTGAGACCCAGTACTTC CASSPRGRFETQYF
16 . . TRBJ2-1 TRBV7-3 TGTGCCAGCAGCTTAAGGGGCACGAGCTCCTACAATGAGCAGTTCTTC CASSLRGTSSYNEQFF
15 . . TRBJ2-7 TRBV21-1 TGTGCCAGCAGCAAAGCCGGGGGGACCTCCTACGAGCAGTACTTC CASSKAGGTSYEQYF
18 . . TRBJ2-1 TRBV11-2 TGTGCCAGCAGCTTAGGACTATATTTTCGCCTCTCCTACAATGAGCAGTTCTTC CASSLGLYFRLSYNEQFF
15 . . TRBJ1-1 TRBV7-6 TGTGCCAGCAGCCTACGAACAGGATCGAACACTGAAGCTTTCTTT CASSLRTGSNTEAFF
13 . . TRBJ1-2 TRBV11-3 TGTGCCAGCAGCTTACCGGGGTCGCGGGGCTACACCTTC CASSLPGSRGYTF
16 TRBD2 . TRBJ2-7 TRBV28 TGTGCCAGCAGTAAAACTAGCGGGAGGGGAGCTTACGAGCAGTACTTC CASSKTSGRGAYEQYF
12 TRBD2 . TRBJ2-5 TRBV29-1 TGCAGCGCCGTCGCGGGAGGGGAGACCCAGTACTTC CSAVAGGETQYF